This TCR beta chain originates from a study of T cells in Graves' hyperthyroidism and ophthalmopathy. Study as a whole: Peripheral blood was acquired at first diagnosis, ahead of any therapy whatsoever.

This clonotype was detected a few times. The CDR3 runs to 14 residues. Germline loops: CDR1 MDHEN, CDR2 SYDVKM. V was pared by 8 bases and J by 4 bases, with 17 bases between. Regions amplified from RNA transcripts were the TCR beta CDR3 regions. First-round RT-PCR with HTBI primers amplified the TCR CDR3 region. TCRdb re-called the multiplex PCR reads with MiXCR, one entry per CDR3 protein. In the table there are approximately 600,000 distinct CDR3 sequences, less than 25% of which are singletons. The rearrangement joins TRBV28 to TRBJ1-1, with a weak D call TRBD1 (5 bases). Sequenced material: blood. The receptor was isolated from a young man with Graves' ophthalmopathy. CDR3: CASGLAGLRTEAFF. For the CDR3, the DNA is TGTGCCAGCGGCCTAGCAGGGTTACGCACTGAAGCTTTCTTT. The whole variable domain, filled in from reference TRBV28 and TRBJ1-1, reads DVKVTQSSRYLVKRTGEKVFLECVQDMDHENMFWYRQDPGLGLRLIYFSYDVKMKEKGDIPEGYSVSREKKERFSLILESASTNQTSMYLCASGLAGLRTEAFFGQGTRLTVV.